The source of this T cell receptor beta chain is a study of a mutant IDH1 vaccine in newly diagnosed glioma. Regarding time point: week 35, safety follow-up. Each dose of the vaccine consisted of 300 ug of mutant IDH1 20-mer peptide, with topical imiquimod. The CDR3 length is 11 residues. V gave up 9 bases and J gave up 9 bases; unmatched junction bases: 5. CDR1 and CDR2 from the germline V gene are MGHDK and SYGVNS. TCRdb's table, derived via immunoSEQ multiplex PCR, lists solely in-frame clones and lacks some. This sample yields 33,000 or so clones, of which 65% to 85% are seen a single time; roughly 10% belongs to the top ten. In the case of this clone: Its specificity is unknown.

The chain recombines TRBV25-1 with TRBJ2-1; the match to TRBD1 covers 7 bases. This clonotype originated in a woman aged 30 to 39 with glioma. Some clones in this sample may be carry-over from other donors' samples. The sequenced sample was PBMCs, obtained from a glioma patient whose treatment included an IDH1 peptide vaccine. The CDR3 sequence: CASTGVGEQFF. In DNA form, the CDR3 reads TGTGCCAGTACAGGGGTTGGTGAGCAGTTCTTC.